The 20 T cell receptor beta chains given below trace back to one sample, sequenced in a study of blood T cell repertoires in COVID-19. Produced via immunoSEQ multiplex PCR; TCRdb's table is partial and in-frame only. The data show around 120,000 clones, 78% seen once. The specimen was peripheral blood. The receptors were sampled from a man in his 70s with acute or convalescent COVID-19.

The chain joins TRBV3-1 (or the pseudogene TRBV3-2) to TRBJ2-1; 10 nucleotides match TRBD2. Looked up from germline, CDR1 is LGHDT and CDR2 is YNNKEL (reference sequence). This CDR3 has 17 amino acids. The J segment lost 7 bases and the V segment lost 0 bases, leaving 9 bases of the junction unmatched. The CDR3 spells CASSQDILAGASNEQFF. The CDR3 DNA reads as TGTGCCAGCAGCCAAGATATCCTAGCGGGGGCGTCGAATGAGCAGTTCTTC.

The rearrangement links TRBV5-4 to TRBJ2-5; 9 bases fit TRBD2. This CDR3 is 15 amino acids long. V was clipped by 0 bases and J by 2 bases; unmatched bases: 2. Per germline, CDR1 SGHNT and CDR2 YYREEE (reference sequence). The CDR3 is CASSLGGGAQETQYF. The CDR3 DNA follows: TGTGCCAGCAGCTTGGGCGGGGGGGCACAAGAGACCCAGTACTTC. Full variable domain (rest looked up from reference TRBV5-4 and TRBJ2-5): ETGVTQSPTHLIKTRGQQVTLRCSSQSGHNTVSWYQQALGQGPQFIFQYYREEENGRGNFPPRFSGLQFPNYSSELNVNALELDDSALYLCASSLGGGAQETQYFGPGTRLLVL.

This chain uses TRBV10-3 with TRBJ1-1; 7 bases are a match to TRBD1. V was pared by 4 bases and J by 4 bases, with 9 bases of the junction left unmatched. There are 15 residues in the CDR3. Germline V CDR1 and CDR2: ENHRY, SYGVKD. CDR3 sequence reads: CAISARTGGSTEAFF. In DNA, the CDR3 is TGTGCCATCAGTGCCAGGACAGGAGGGTCCACTGAAGCTTTCTTT.

This chain uses TRBV28 with TRBJ1-3, with a weak D call TRBD1 (5 bases). Germline values: CDR1 MDHEN, CDR2 SYDVKM. Trimming left V 5 bases short and J 4 bases short, with 18 bases between. The CDR3 has 16 amino acids. The CDR3 is CASSHLKGEAGNTIYF. The CDR3 DNA reads as TGTGCCAGCAGTCACTTAAAAGGGGAGGCCGGAAACACCATATATTTT.

This sequence joins TRBV6-6 and TRBJ2-7, with D possibly matching TRBD1 (6 bases). Trimming left V 0 bases short and J 3 bases short, with 12 bases between. CDR1 is MNHNY and CDR2 is SVGAGI in the germline V gene (reference sequence). CDR3 length: 15 amino acids. CDR3 sequence (DNA): TGTGCCAGCAGTTACTCGGGGGACACCTTCTACGAGCAGTACTTC. It yields the protein CASSYSGDTFYEQYF.

V is TRBV7-2 and J is TRBJ2-1, with D tentatively TRBD1 (6 bases). The length of the CDR3 is 13 residues. Trimming removed 5 bases at V and 13 bases at J, with 18 bases between. In germline, CDR1 is SGHTA, CDR2 FQGNSA. In DNA form, the CDR3 reads TGTGCCAGCAGCCGGACGTTGGACAGCAACCAGTTCTTC. Residues: CASSRTLDSNQFF.

The chain couples TRBV7-3 to TRBJ2-7, with 8 bases lining up with TRBD2. The CDR3 runs to 15 residues. Germline values: CDR1 SGHTA, CDR2 FQGTGA. With V trimmed by 3 bases and J by 7 bases, 11 bases remained unmatched. The CDR3 bases are TGTGCCAGCAGCTTGACTAGCGCGGGAGCGGGTGAGCAGTACTTC. Translated: CASSLTSAGAGEQYF.

The rearrangement links TRBV2 to TRBJ1-2, with a tentative D call TRBD1 (6 bases). This CDR3 has 13 residues. With 3 bases removed from V and 8 bases from J, the gap between germline ends came to 13 bases. Germline CDR1 and CDR2: SNHLY and FYNNEI. The CDR3 sequence is CASSEAGEIGYTF. The CDR3 DNA sequence: TGTGCCAGCAGTGAGGCAGGGGAGATCGGCTACACCTTC.

The chain combines TRBV24-1 with TRBJ2-5; no reliable D call. Looked up from germline, CDR1 is KGHDR and CDR2 is SFDVKD. Trimming left V 2 bases short and J 5 bases short, with 8 bases between. The CDR3 totals 13 residues. Written as DNA, the CDR3 is TGTGCCACCAGTGATTGGTTCGGGGAGACCCAGTACTTC. This translates into CATSDWFGETQYF.

V usage is TRBV9 and J usage is TRBJ1-1; D unclear. The CDR3 totals 14 residues. V was trimmed by 3 bases and J by 0 bases, leaving 9 bases between them. The germline gives CDR1 SGDLS, CDR2 YYNGEE. CDR3 nucleotide sequence: TGTGCCAGCAGCGCGACGGACTTGAACACTGAAGCTTTCTTT. Its translation: CASSATDLNTEAFF.

The rearrangement uses TRBV9 and TRBJ1-6; 7 bases fit TRBD1. The germline V gene encodes CDR1 SGDLS and CDR2 YYNGEE. V lost 4 bases, J lost 10 bases, and 8 bases stayed unmatched. This CDR3 region has 14 residues. The CDR3 loop reads CASSLDRFNSPLHF. DNA of the CDR3: TGTGCCAGCAGCTTGGACAGGTTCAACTCACCCCTCCACTTT.

This clone has more than one count but fewer than ten. The rearrangement uses TRBV11-3 and TRBJ1-1; D uncertain. CDR3 length equals 15 residues. Trimming pared 2 bases from V and 3 bases from J, leaving 13 bases between. Germline values: CDR1 SGHNT, CDR2 YENEEA. CDR3 loop: CASSLTPGYDTEAFF. Here the CDR3 DNA reads TGTGCCAGCAGCTTAACTCCAGGTTATGACACTGAAGCTTTCTTT.

This rearrangement joins TRBV7-2 to TRBJ2-2; 12 bases fit TRBD1. CDR3 length: 15 residues. V lost 6 bases and J lost 7; bases outside the gene matches: 6. Per the germline V gene, CDR1 is SGHTA and CDR2 is FQGNSA. The CDR3 region has the DNA TGTGCCAGCAGGAGGGGACAGGGGGCAGTCGGGGAGCTGTTTTTT. It translates to CASRRGQGAVGELFF.

This chain links TRBV6-6 with TRBJ2-5; 7 nucleotides align to TRBD1. Germline V CDR1 and CDR2: MNHNY, SVGAGI (reference sequence). The CDR3 covers 13 residues. Trimming cost V 6 bases and J 5 bases; bases outside gene matches: 6. Here the CDR3 DNA reads TGTGCCAGCAGCAGACAGGGATTTGAGACCCAGTACTTC. Its translation is CASSRQGFETQYF.

The rearrangement links TRBV19 to TRBJ2-7; 8 nucleotides align to TRBD1. This CDR3 spans 15 amino acids. Germline V lookup: CDR1 LNHDA, CDR2 SQIVND (reference sequence). V shed 1 base and J 3 bases; nucleotides not matched to a gene: 5. CDR3 region: CASSIGGTGGYEQYF. The CDR3 DNA is TGTGCCAGTAGTATAGGGGGAACAGGGGGCTACGAGCAGTACTTC.

This chain uses TRBV5-1 with TRBJ2-7; a possible D gene is TRBD2 (6 bases). Per the germline V gene, CDR1 is SGHRS and CDR2 is YFSETQ. The CDR3 loop spans 14 amino acids. Trimming took off 4 bases at V and 4 bases at J, with 15 bases between the two ends. The DNA of the CDR3 is TGCGCCAGCAGCAATGACGGGGGTATGTACGAGCAGTACTTC. This translates into CASSNDGGMYEQYF.

The V gene is TRBV3-1 (or the pseudogene TRBV3-2), the J gene TRBJ2-1, with D perhaps matching TRBD1 (6 bases). The V end was cut by 0 bases, the J end by 0 bases, with 12 bases between. Germline V gene lookup returns CDR1 LGHDT and CDR2 YNNKEL (reference sequence). This CDR3 is 17 amino acids long. DNA for the CDR3: TGTGCCAGCAGCCAAGATTTGGGGGCGAGCTCCTACAATGAGCAGTTCTTC. As protein: CASSQDLGASSYNEQFF.

The rearrangement links TRBV10-2 to TRBJ1-5; the D gene is possibly TRBD1 (5 bases). V lost 3 bases and J 3 bases, leaving 9 bases between the germline ends. The CDR3 is 14 amino acids. CDR1 and CDR2 from the germline V gene are WSHSY and SAAADI. The CDR3 loop is CASSDGRDNQPQHF. CDR3 DNA: TGCGCCAGCAGTGACGGCAGGGACAATCAGCCCCAGCATTTT.

The chain recombines TRBV5-4 with TRBJ1-4; 12 bases are a match to TRBD1. After removal of 1 base from V and 8 bases from J, the junction contained 12 bases not matched to a gene. Germline V gene lookup returns CDR1 SGHNT and CDR2 YYREEE (reference sequence). CDR3 length: 18 residues. CDR3 sequence: CASSLSPGQGARGEKLFF. CDR3 in DNA: TGTGCCAGCAGCTTGTCTCCGGGACAGGGGGCGCGTGGGGAAAAACTGTTTTTT.

The chain carries TRBV29-1 and TRBJ1-2; D remains ambiguous. The CDR3 is 13 amino acids. Trimming took 7 bases from V and 6 from J, leaving 18 bases between them. Germline values: CDR1 SQVTM, CDR2 ANQGSEA. The CDR3 DNA follows: TGCAGCGCCGCGACACGGGGTGGGGATGGCTACACCTTC. Its protein product is CSAATRGGDGYTF.